Below, one T cell receptor (beta chain) is given with its context. The antigen is not known. The data originate from a study of blood T cells in healthy people across ages. The CDR3 has 18 residues. V lost 4 bases and J lost 2, with 20 bases in between. The germline CDR1 and CDR2 sequences are LGHDT and YNNKEL (reference sequence). Overall study results and limits: Naive T cell percentage strongly correlated with TCR beta diversity. Expanded clonotype shifts may have been confounded, as the donors had an unknown CMV status.

With a J-beta primer mix and a sample-barcoded 5' primer, a second PCR ran about 7 to 12 cycles. The template-switch adaptor was a 5' adaptor with 12 random nucleotides. It tagged each cDNA molecule. Each sample provided no less than 2.5 million CDR3-containing paired-end reads. A single record per CDR3 protein comes from TCRdb applying MiXCR to the 5' RACE reads. Here the sample spans more than 1 million distinct CDR3 sequences, more than 35% being singletons. The chain has TRBV3-1 and TRBJ1-4; a possible D gene is TRBD1 (5 bases). Sequenced sample: blood. This clonotype was sampled from a woman aged 55-70 years in good health. The CDR3 DNA reads TGTGCCAGCAGCCTAACCGCCAGCCCAGGGTTGACTAATGAAAAACTGTTTTTT. Its translation: CASSLTASPGLTNEKLFF.